This T cell receptor beta chain came from a study of T cell changes during pregnancy in multiple sclerosis. Germline lookup yields CDR1 SGHAT and CDR2 FQDESV (reference sequence). There are 14 residues in the CDR3. V was pared by 5 bases and J by 0 bases, with 10 bases between. The table came from immunoSEQ multiplex PCR; TCRdb's copy has only in-frame clones and leaves some out. The sample consists of about 42,000 clones, 88% of them appearing once. The clonotype comes from a female donor with multiple sclerosis, enrolled in a pregnancy study. The rearrangement uses TRBV11-1 and TRBJ1-2; a possible D gene is TRBD1 (5 bases). The specimen comprised CD4+ T cells from peripheral blood mononuclear cells, sampled in the second trimester of pregnancy. CDR3 nucleotide sequence: TGTGCCAGCAGCCTGTCGACAGCTAACTATGGCTACACCTTC. Translating it yields CASSLSTANYGYTF.